Ten or more counts support the clone carrying this T cell receptor (beta chain). The data were obtained in a study of blood T cell repertoires in COVID-19. Per the original data handling: By means of reference gene primer amplification, nucleated cell counts were estimated. The repertoire was sequenced with immunoSEQ multiplex PCR; TCRdb's copy has only in-frame clones and lacks some. V, J and clone size derive from that table, while D and trimming were established from the DNA sequence. The data show roughly 80,000 clones, more than 70% seen once. Germline CDR1 reads SGHNT; CDR2 reads YYREEE (reference sequence). This CDR3 is 16 amino acids long. V was clipped by 3 bases and J by 1 base, with 17 bases between them.

V usage is TRBV5-4 and J usage is TRBJ2-7; maybe TRBD1 (6 bases). The sample consisted of peripheral blood. This receptor was identified in a man aged 60 to 69 with active or convalescent COVID-19. In DNA, the CDR3 is TGTGCCAGCAGCTCGGCCCTAGGGGGTATATCCTACGAGCAGTACTTC. Translated: CASSSALGGISYEQYF.